The 26 T cell receptor beta chains given below trace back to one sample, sequenced in a study of metastatic and nonmetastatic thyroid tumors. TCRdb reanalyzed the PCR reads via MiXCR. The table lists around 20,000 clones, roughly a third of them singletons. Thyroid surgery was preceded by no treatment in any patient. Sequencing was carried out using tumor tissue. These receptors were obtained from a female donor with papillary thyroid cancer or a benign thyroid nodule (not recorded which). Some clones in this sample may be carry-over from other donors' samples.

The gene calls are TRBV20-1 and TRBJ2-7, with TRBD2 as a possible D gene (5 bases). V was trimmed by 3 bases and J by 2 bases, leaving 8 bases between them. CDR1 and CDR2 from the germline V gene are DFQATT and SNEGSKA (reference sequence). This CDR3 has 12 amino acids. DNA for the CDR3: TGCAGTGCTAGGGGGAGCGCCTACGAGCAGTACTTC. It yields the protein CSARGSAYEQYF.

The chain links TRBV9 to TRBJ2-5, with D unclear. Trimming removed 0 bases from V and 1 base from J, with 7 bases in between. The germline V gene has CDR1 SGDLS and CDR2 YYNGEE. The CDR3 totals 14 residues. The CDR3 region is CASSVEQSQETQYF. CDR3 DNA: TGTGCCAGCAGCGTAGAACAGAGCCAAGAGACCCAGTACTTC. Supplemented by reference TRBV9 and TRBJ2-5, the full variable domain reads DSGVTQTPKHLITATGQRVTLRCSPRSGDLSVYWYQQSLDQGLQFLIQYYNGEERAKGNILERFSAQQFPDLHSELNLSSLELGDSALYFCASSVEQSQETQYFGPGTRLLVL.

The V call is TRBV6-1, the J call TRBJ2-2; unclear D gene. Germline CDR1 and CDR2: MNHNS and SASEGT. V was clipped by 9 bases and J by 8 bases, with 16 bases between them. The CDR3 loop spans 13 amino acids. For the CDR3, the DNA is TGTGCCAGTTCGCGGTGGGATGTGGGGGAGCTGTTTTTT. It specifies CASSRWDVGELFF.

The CDR3 nucleotides are TGTGCCAGCAGCCCTTCAGTAGCGAATGGCGATGAGCAGTTCTTC. Its protein product is CASSPSVANGDEQFF. The rearrangement uses TRBV11-2 and TRBJ2-1, with D possibly matching TRBD2 (5 bases). The CDR3 consists of 15 residues. Germline values: CDR1 SGHAT, CDR2 FQNNGV. Trimming removed 5 bases at V and 8 bases at J, with 19 bases between.

This clone was seen a handful of times. The chain uses TRBV6-1 and TRBJ1-2; no definite D call. Germline assignment: CDR1 MNHNS and CDR2 SASEGT. V shed 5 bases and J shed 2 bases, with 9 bases lying between them. This CDR3 region has 13 residues. The CDR3 DNA reads as TGTGCCAGCAGTCGGACGGGGAACTATGGCTACACCTTC. It is translated as CASSRTGNYGYTF.

The gene calls are TRBV6-2 or TRBV6-3 and TRBJ2-6; D possibly corresponds to TRBD1 (5 bases). Per germline, CDR1 MNHEY and CDR2 SVGEGT. V was trimmed by 4 bases and J by 3 bases, leaving 7 bases between them. The length of the CDR3 is 14 residues. This chain's CDR3 is CASSWGRGANVLTF. CDR3 nucleotides: TGTGCCAGCAGTTGGGGCCGTGGGGCCAACGTCCTGACTTTC.

This clone was counted only a few times. The chain joins TRBV6-1 to TRBJ1-2, with D unresolved. The germline CDR1 and CDR2 sequences are MNHNS and SASEGT. Trimming removed 2 bases from V and 0 bases from J, with 7 bases in between. The CDR3 has 14 residues. This CDR3 reads CASSERPTNYGYTF. For the CDR3, the DNA is TGTGCCAGCAGTGAACGACCGACTAACTATGGCTACACCTTC.

This clone has just a few counts. V is TRBV15 and J is TRBJ2-1; D is possibly TRBD1 (5 bases). The CDR3 sequence is 14 residues long. Germline values: CDR1 LNHNV, CDR2 YYDKDF (reference sequence). V was trimmed by 3 bases and J by 5 bases, leaving 11 bases between them. CDR3 nucleotides: TGTGCCACCAGCAGTGCGCGCAGGGACAATGAGCAGTTCTTC. Amino acid sequence: CATSSARRDNEQFF.

By share of the sample, this clone is large (0.1 to 1%). The chain joins TRBV11-2 to TRBJ1-2; 7 bases agree with TRBD1. The germline CDR1 and CDR2 sequences are SGHAT and FQNNGV. After removal of 5 bases from V and 2 bases from J, the junction contained 8 bases not matched to a gene. The length of the CDR3 is 15 residues. CDR3 DNA: TGTGCCAGCAGCAGAGAGACAGGGAGAAACTATGGCTACACCTTC. Protein: CASSRETGRNYGYTF.

V gene TRBV6-1 combines with J gene TRBJ2-3, with D maybe TRBD2 (5 bases). The CDR3 sequence is 13 residues long. Germline CDR1 is MNHNS and CDR2 is SASEGT. V was pared by 11 bases and J by 0 bases, with 12 bases between. CDR3 sequence (DNA): TGTGCCGCCCTAGGAGGTAGCACAGATACGCAGTATTTT. Amino acid sequence: CAALGGSTDTQYF.

In its sample, this clone was seen a few times. The J gene is TRBJ1-1, the V gene TRBV2; D possibly corresponds to TRBD1 (5 bases). The germline V gene has CDR1 SNHLY and CDR2 FYNNEI. The CDR3 is 14 residues long. Between the trimmed V and J ends, which lost 4 bases and 0 bases, there was a span of 9 bases. CDR3 protein: CASSGQYMNTEAFF. The CDR3 nucleotides are TGTGCCAGCAGTGGACAGTACATGAACACTGAAGCTTTCTTT.

There are a few counts of this clone. The genes are TRBV6-1 and TRBJ2-7; TRBD1 aligns across 9 bases. This CDR3 has 15 amino acids. The trim removed 6 bases at V and 0 bases at J, leaving 6 bases unmatched. CDR1 is MNHNS, CDR2 SASEGT, per germline. The CDR3 is CASRDRGDISYEQYF. CDR3 DNA sequence: TGTGCCAGCAGGGACAGGGGCGACATCTCCTACGAGCAGTACTTC.

Only a few counts were recorded for this clone. J is TRBJ2-3 and V is TRBV6-6; possibly TRBD2 for D (6 bases). The CDR3 is 15 residues long. The V gene lost 2 bases and the J gene lost 0 bases, with 9 bases spanning the gap. Per the germline V gene, CDR1 is MNHNY and CDR2 is SVGAGI (reference sequence). This chain's CDR3 is CASSYAGTSTDTQYF. The CDR3 DNA follows: TGTGCCAGCAGTTACGCGGGGACTAGCACAGATACGCAGTATTTT.

The rearrangement links TRBV20-1 to TRBJ2-7; 7 bases map to TRBD2. After removal of 5 bases from V and 0 bases from J, the junction contained 4 bases not matched to a gene. This CDR3 is built from 13 residues. Germline V CDR1 and CDR2: DFQATT, SNEGSKA (reference sequence). The CDR3, as DNA: TGCAGTGCTCTCCGGGACTACTCCTACGAGCAGTACTTC. This gives the protein CSALRDYSYEQYF.

J is TRBJ2-1 and V is TRBV25-1; 13 bases are a match to TRBD2. The CDR3 is made up of 17 amino acids. Per the germline V gene, CDR1 is MGHDK and CDR2 is SYGVNS. Trimming at V came to 5 bases and at J to 3 bases, leaving 7 bases not matched to a gene. CDR3 nucleotides: TGTGCCAGCAGTACCCGGACTAGCGGGAGCAACTACAATGAGCAGTTCTTC. This translates into CASSTRTSGSNYNEQFF. Drawing the rest from reference TRBV25-1 and TRBJ2-1, the complete variable domain is EADIYQTPRYLVIGTGKKITLECSQTMGHDKMYWYQQDPGMELHLIHYSYGVNSTEKGDLSSESTVSRIRTEHFPLTLESARPSHTSQYLCASSTRTSGSNYNEQFFGPGTRLTVL.

This chain connects TRBV5-1 to TRBJ1-5, with D perhaps TRBD1 (6 bases). Trimming cost V 5 bases and J 5 bases, with 14 bases left between them. CDR1 and CDR2 (germline): SGHRS, YFSETQ. The CDR3 has 14 amino acids. The CDR3 DNA is TGCGCCAGCAGTTCAGGGGCCGGCGATCAGCCCCAGCATTTT. As protein: CASSSGAGDQPQHF.

This clone was counted at least ten times. The rearrangement links TRBV24-1 to TRBJ2-1, with TRBD2 matching over 7 bases. Germline CDR1 reads KGHDR; CDR2 reads SFDVKD. The CDR3 extends over 17 amino acids. V trimming: 3 bases; J trimming: 0 bases; junction bases outside the gene matches: 7. CDR3 DNA: TGTGCCACCAGTGATATTAGGGGCGGGAGCTCCTACAATGAGCAGTTCTTC. It specifies CATSDIRGGSSYNEQFF.

V and J are TRBV27 and TRBJ1-6, with D uncertain. CDR1 is MNHEY and CDR2 is SMNVEV in the germline V gene (reference sequence). V was shortened by 4 bases and J by 8 bases, with 12 bases between the two germline ends. CDR3 length equals 14 residues. The CDR3 region is CASSSRSFDSPLHF. CDR3 nucleotide sequence: TGTGCCAGCAGTTCTCGGTCATTCGATTCACCCCTCCACTTT.

In this sample, this clone is medium-sized. The V call is TRBV30, the J call TRBJ2-3, with unresolved D. Per germline, CDR1 GTSNPN and CDR2 SVGIG (reference sequence). The length of the CDR3 is 14 residues. Trimming pared 2 bases from V and 1 base from J, leaving 10 bases between. The DNA for the CDR3 is TGTGCCTGGAGTCCACCCTATGGCACAGATACGCAGTATTTT. Translated, it gives CAWSPPYGTDTQYF.

The gene calls are TRBV15 and TRBJ2-2; 11 bases map to TRBD2. This CDR3 region has 16 residues. In germline, CDR1 is LNHNV, CDR2 YYDKDF (reference sequence). With V trimmed by 3 bases and J by 1 base, 1 base remained unmatched. Here the CDR3 reads CATSRGLAENTGELFF. The CDR3 DNA reads TGTGCCACCAGCAGGGGACTAGCGGAGAACACCGGGGAGCTGTTTTTT.

This clone appeared a few times. The V gene is TRBV4-1, the J gene TRBJ1-5, with D perhaps matching TRBD1 (6 bases). CDR3 length: 15 amino acids. Trimming took 1 base from V and 3 from J, leaving 10 bases between them. Germline CDR1 MGHRA, CDR2 YSYEKL. For the CDR3, the DNA is TGCGCCAGCAGCCAAGTCAGGGGTTCCAATCAGCCCCAGCATTTT. Translated: CASSQVRGSNQPQHF.

The genes are TRBV20-1 and TRBJ1-3; D is possibly TRBD1 (5 bases). The CDR3 spans 15 residues. Trimming left V 5 bases short and J 3 bases short, with 17 bases between. Germline CDR1 is DFQATT and CDR2 is SNEGSKA (reference sequence). As DNA, the CDR3 is TGCAGTGCTGGCCCTGGGGGAGGTGGTGGAAACACCATATATTTT. It yields the protein CSAGPGGGGGNTIYF.

There are a few counts of this clone. V and J are TRBV6-1 and TRBJ1-4; no definite D call. The CDR3 runs 15 residues. The V gene's germline CDR1 is MNHNS and CDR2 SASEGT. V gave up 2 bases and J gave up 14 bases, with 21 bases separating them. The CDR3 here is CASSEFAQGREVLFF. The CDR3 DNA reads TGTGCCAGCAGTGAATTTGCTCAAGGTCGGGAAGTTCTGTTTTTT.

The chain combines TRBV7-2 with TRBJ2-7, with D possibly matching TRBD2 (5 bases). The length of the CDR3 is 15 residues. The germline V and J ends were trimmed by 5 bases and 1 base, with 15 bases remaining between them. The germline V gene has CDR1 SGHTA and CDR2 FQGNSA. CDR3 sequence (DNA): TGTGCCAGCAGCGCCTTTCCGGGGAGTTCCTACGAGCAGTACTTC. Encoded protein: CASSAFPGSSYEQYF. Together with reference TRBV7-2 and TRBJ2-7, the CDR3 gives the full variable domain: GAGVSQSPSNKVTEKGKDVELRCDPISGHTALYWYRQSLGQGLEFLIYFQGNSAPDKSGLPSDRFSAERTGGSVSTLTIQRTQQEDSAVYLCASSAFPGSSYEQYFGPGTRLTVT.

This clone was observed many times. The rearrangement uses TRBV28 and TRBJ1-1, with D perhaps TRBD1 (5 bases). Germline V gene lookup returns CDR1 MDHEN and CDR2 SYDVKM. Trimming took 2 bases from V and 5 from J, leaving 15 bases between them. This CDR3 is 15 amino acids long. CDR3 in DNA: TGTGCCAGCAGTTTAAGGCGGGGCGGGTTAACTGAAGCTTTCTTT. It codes for CASSLRRGGLTEAFF.

The chain combines TRBV11-2 with TRBJ2-1, with TRBD2 identical over 9 bases. J lost 2 bases, V lost 5 bases, and 7 bases had no gene match. The germline V gene has CDR1 SGHAT and CDR2 FQNNGV. CDR3 length: 16 amino acids. CDR3 loop: CASSPLRLAAYNEQFF. In DNA form, the CDR3 reads TGTGCCAGCAGCCCGCTGCGACTAGCGGCCTACAATGAGCAGTTCTTC.